Sequencing of this T cell receptor (beta chain) was carried out in a study of human T cells and chemical hapten exposure. This clonotype was recorded at least ten times. Each CDR3 protein is one row after TCRdb ran MiXCR on the RACE reads. Of 70,000 or so distinct CDR3 sequences in the sample, around 10% were seen once. Germline-derived CDR1 and CDR2 are MNHNS and SASEGT. CDR3 size: 16 residues. Trimming cost V 0 bases and J 8 bases; bases outside gene matches: 10. The time point: patch test 3, about 24 weeks after DPC sensitization. Regarding treatment: therapeutic diphenylcyclopropenone sensitization with weekly scalp DPC.

The sample here was whole blood, taken in connection with sensitization to the hapten diphenylcyclopropenone (DPC). This TCR came from a woman aged 45-65 years with alopecia areata. Some clones in this sample may be carry-over from other donors' samples. The chain recombines TRBV6-1 with TRBJ2-7; TRBD1 matches at 10 bases. The CDR3 nucleotides read TGTGCCAGCAGTGAAGCTATCCGGGACAGGGGACTGAAGCAGTACTTC. Translating gives CASSEAIRDRGLKQYF.